Below, 9 T cell receptor beta chains from the same sample are listed, as sequenced in a study of CD8+ T cells in alopecia areata. Described treatment: oral pan-JAK inhibitor, 5-10 mg twice daily. Isolated RNA was reverse transcribed into cDNA used as the sequencing template. Repertoires were generated with immunoSEQ multiplex PCR, while TCRdb's copy carries only in-frame clones and drops some. The table has some 200,000 clones, 60% seen once. This specimen consisted of CD4+ T cells sorted from blood, obtained at week 4, from a patient treated with tofacitinib. These receptors were collected from a human donor with alopecia areata.

The J gene is TRBJ1-1, the V gene TRBV13; D call uncertain. The V and J ends lost 2 bases and 0 bases respectively, with 10 bases between them. Germline V CDR1 and CDR2: PRHDT, FYEKMQ (reference sequence). This CDR3 region has 15 residues. The CDR3 spells CASSLIRQLNTEAFF. CDR3 DNA sequence: TGTGCCAGCAGCTTAATACGACAACTGAACACTGAAGCTTTCTTT.

The chain uses TRBV7-3 and TRBJ1-1; D is possibly TRBD1 (6 bases). Trimming pared 3 bases from V and 3 bases from J, leaving 14 bases between. Germline CDR1 is SGHTA and CDR2 is FQGTGA. The CDR3 consists of 15 residues. CDR3 in DNA: TGTGCCAGCAGCTTGCAGGCCTCAGGGGACACTGAAGCTTTCTTT. Translating gives CASSLQASGDTEAFF.

The V call is TRBV6-5, the J call TRBJ2-1; a weak D match, TRBD1 (8 bases). CDR1 and CDR2 from the germline V gene are MNHEY and SVGAGI. The CDR3 is 16 residues long. V was cut by 0 bases and J by 6 bases, with 15 bases left in between. In DNA, the CDR3 is TGTGCCAGCAGTTACTCGGGGAGGGGGACAGGCAATGAGCAGTTCTTC. This sequence encodes CASSYSGRGTGNEQFF.

The J gene is TRBJ2-5, the V gene TRBV30, with D perhaps TRBD1 (6 bases). This CDR3 contains 14 residues. Between the trimmed V and J ends, which lost 0 bases and 2 bases, there was a span of 10 bases. Germline-derived CDR1 and CDR2 are GTSNPN and SVGIG (reference sequence). In DNA form, the CDR3 reads TGTGCCTGGAGTGTAGTAACAGGGCAAGAGACCCAGTACTTC. It codes for CAWSVVTGQETQYF.

This chain uses TRBV29-1 with TRBJ2-7; D not resolved. Germline assignment: CDR1 SQVTM and CDR2 ANQGSEA. Trimming shortened V by 4 bases and J by 7 bases, and 23 bases separated the two germline ends. This CDR3 comprises 15 residues. The chain's CDR3 is CSVAGPIPSAEEQYF. The CDR3 DNA sequence: TGCAGCGTTGCGGGCCCTATCCCCTCGGCGGAAGAGCAGTACTTC.

V is TRBV30 and J is TRBJ1-5, with TRBD1 as a possible D gene (6 bases). This CDR3 is built from 15 residues. Germline lookup yields CDR1 GTSNPN and CDR2 SVGIG (reference sequence). Between the trimmed V and J ends, which lost 0 bases and 7 bases, there was a span of 16 bases. CDR3 DNA: TGTGCCTGGAGTGTATTCGGCCAGGGGATCCAGCCCCAGCATTTT. Translated: CAWSVFGQGIQPQHF. The whole variable domain, filled in from reference TRBV30 and TRBJ1-5, reads SQTIHQWPATLVQPVGSPLSLECTVEGTSNPNLYWYRQAAGRGLQLLFYSVGIGQISSEVPQNLSASRPQDRQFILSSKKLLLSDSGFYLCAWSVFGQGIQPQHFGDGTRLSIL.

The J gene is TRBJ1-1, the V gene TRBV19, with D uncertain. V lost 1 base to trimming and J lost 3 bases, with 12 bases between them. The V gene's germline CDR1 is LNHDA and CDR2 SQIVND (reference sequence). The CDR3 is 15 residues long. CDR3 residues: CASSIVGGMDTEAFF. CDR3 DNA sequence: TGTGCCAGTAGTATAGTTGGAGGAATGGACACTGAAGCTTTCTTT.

The genes are TRBV30 and TRBJ1-2; D not resolved. This CDR3 contains 13 residues. Trimming left V 1 base short and J 8 bases short, with 14 bases between. Looked up from germline, CDR1 is GTSNPN and CDR2 is SVGIG (reference sequence). The CDR3 DNA reads TGTGCCTGGAGTGAAACGGACCGTTACGGCTACACCTTC. Its protein is CAWSETDRYGYTF. Using reference TRBV30 and TRBJ1-2 for the parts outside the CDR3, the full variable domain is SQTIHQWPATLVQPVGSPLSLECTVEGTSNPNLYWYRQAAGRGLQLLFYSVGIGQISSEVPQNLSASRPQDRQFILSSKKLLLSDSGFYLCAWSETDRYGYTFGSGTRLTVV.

In its sample, this clone was seen a few times. This chain joins TRBV6-5 and TRBJ1-2, with 7 bases fitting TRBD1. Germline V gene sequence: CDR1 MNHEY, CDR2 SVGAGI. CDR3 length: 13 amino acids. The J segment lost 8 bases and the V segment lost 6 bases, leaving 9 bases of the junction unmatched. CDR3 coding DNA: TGTGCCAGCAGCCCCAGGGGGTGGAGCGGCTACACCTTC. It specifies CASSPRGWSGYTF.